Each of the 21 T cell receptor beta chains below was sequenced from the same sample in a study of cytomegalovirus exposure and HLA in healthy donors. PCR used 60 Vbeta primers and 13 Jbeta primers. Sequencing was performed with immunoSEQ multiplex PCR; in TCRdb, only in-frame clones are kept and a portion is missing. The sample lists around 190,000 clones; 80% to 90% were seen once. The sample comprised PBMCs. The receptors were sampled from a woman in her twenties or thirties in good health and CMV-seronegative.

The genes are TRBV7-3 and TRBJ2-2, with 12 bases matching TRBD2. The CDR3 consists of 17 residues. After removal of 0 bases from V and 5 bases from J, the junction contained 4 bases not matched to a gene. Germline V CDR1 and CDR2: SGHTA, FQGTGA. CDR3 region: CASSLTVTSGSTGELFF. The CDR3 coding sequence is TGTGCCAGCAGCTTAACGGTGACTAGCGGGAGTACCGGGGAGCTGTTTTTT. The whole variable domain, filled in from reference TRBV7-3 and TRBJ2-2, reads GAGVSQTPSNKVTEKGKYVELRCDPISGHTALYWYRQSLGQGPEFLIYFQGTGAADDSGLPNDRFFAVRPEGSVSTLKIQRTERGDSAVYLCASSLTVTSGSTGELFFGEGSRLTVL.

The chain combines TRBV7-8 with TRBJ1-1; TRBD1 matches at 8 bases. V dropped 5 bases and J dropped 4; count of bases not matched to a gene: 12. The germline V gene encodes CDR1 SGHVS and CDR2 FQNEAQ. The CDR3 is 16 amino acids. The CDR3 spells CASSLYRGMESTEAFF. CDR3 bases: TGTGCCAGCAGCCTTTACAGGGGGATGGAGAGCACTGAAGCTTTCTTT.

The V gene is TRBV29-1, the J gene TRBJ1-4, with a possible D match to TRBD1 (6 bases). The CDR3 totals 13 residues. CDR1 is SQVTM and CDR2 is ANQGSEA in the germline V gene. Trimming removed 6 bases from V and 8 bases from J, with 16 bases in between. The CDR3 loop is CSVGGHEREKLFF. Here the CDR3 DNA reads TGCAGCGTGGGGGGGCATGAGCGGGAAAAACTGTTTTTT.

The gene calls are TRBV18 and TRBJ2-7, with 7 bases matching TRBD1. This CDR3 spans 16 amino acids. Germline assignment: CDR1 KGHSH and CDR2 LQKENI. J lost 6 bases, V lost 4 bases, and 15 bases had no gene match. This CDR3 is CASSLTIPGQTFEQYF. In DNA, the CDR3 is TGTGCCAGCTCACTGACAATACCGGGACAGACCTTCGAGCAGTACTTC. Supplemented by reference TRBV18 and TRBJ2-7, the full variable domain reads NAGVMQNPRHLVRRRGQEARLRCSPMKGHSHVYWYRQLPEEGLKFMVYLQKENIIDESGMPKERFSAEFPKEGPSILRIQQVVRGDSAAYFCASSLTIPGQTFEQYFGPGTRLTVT.

V usage is TRBV6-1 and J usage is TRBJ1-1, with 12 positions matching TRBD1. Germline loops: CDR1 MNHNS, CDR2 SASEGT. V was clipped by 6 bases and J by 7 bases; unmatched bases: 6. The CDR3 is 14 residues long. The DNA for the CDR3 is TGTGCCAGCAGGCCGGGACAGGGGGCCTTTGAAGCTTTCTTT. It yields the protein CASRPGQGAFEAFF.

This clone came up a few times. The rearrangement links TRBV13 to TRBJ2-7; D is uncertain. Between the trimmed V and J ends, which lost 5 bases and 0 bases, there was a span of 14 bases. Germline V CDR1 and CDR2: PRHDT, FYEKMQ (reference sequence). The CDR3 is 15 amino acids. The CDR3 nucleotides are TGTGCCAGCAGCCACAGTTTTTTTAGCTCCTACGAGCAGTACTTC. This gives the protein CASSHSFFSSYEQYF.

The chain carries TRBV19 and TRBJ1-5; possibly TRBD1 for D (5 bases). The CDR3 is 17 amino acids. Germline V CDR1 and CDR2: LNHDA, SQIVND (reference sequence). V lost 9 bases, J lost 2 bases, and 23 bases lay in between. The DNA for the CDR3 is TGTGCCAGCAGTGCCCTTGTCAGGGCTAACGGCAATCAGCCCCAGCATTTT. This gives the protein CASSALVRANGNQPQHF.

The V gene is TRBV2, the J gene TRBJ2-7, with TRBD1 matching over 9 bases. The CDR3 has 16 residues. J gave up 3 bases and V 6 bases, and 12 bases lay outside the gene matches. CDR1 is SNHLY, CDR2 FYNNEI, per germline. CDR3 protein: CASSPYGQGTFYEQYF. CDR3 coding DNA: TGTGCCAGCAGCCCCTACGGACAGGGGACGTTCTACGAGCAGTACTTC.

The chain combines TRBV28 with TRBJ2-7; tentatively, D is TRBD2 (6 bases). The CDR3 sequence is 15 residues long. Trimming took off 4 bases at V and 3 bases at J, with 16 bases between the two ends. Per the germline V gene, CDR1 is MDHEN and CDR2 is SYDVKM. The CDR3 region is CASSYGTGDLYEQYF. The CDR3 nucleotides read TGTGCCAGCAGTTACGGAACGGGGGACCTCTACGAGCAGTACTTC.

J is TRBJ1-1 and V is TRBV5-1, with D possibly matching TRBD1 (6 bases). Trimming pared 5 bases from V and 1 base from J, leaving 9 bases between. CDR1 is SGHRS and CDR2 is YFSETQ in the germline V gene. The CDR3 has 13 residues. The CDR3 DNA follows: TGCGCCAGCAGGGGGGCTTGGAACACTGAAGCTTTCTTT. Protein: CASRGAWNTEAFF.

The rearrangement joins TRBV28 to TRBJ2-7; D gene ambiguous. The CDR3 runs to 14 residues. Germline V gene sequence: CDR1 MDHEN, CDR2 SYDVKM. Trimming took off 7 bases at V and 0 bases at J, with 13 bases between the two ends. This chain's CDR3 is CASTPALSSYEQYF. The CDR3 coding sequence is TGTGCCAGCACCCCAGCGTTGAGCTCCTACGAGCAGTACTTC.

This clone is a singleton in its sample. The chain is built from TRBV7-3 and TRBJ1-1, with D possibly matching TRBD1 (5 bases). Between the trimmed V and J ends, which lost 5 bases and 6 bases, there was a span of 13 bases. The CDR3 is made up of 13 amino acids. Germline V gene data show CDR1 as SGHTA and CDR2 as FQGTGA. DNA of the CDR3: TGTGCCAGCAGCCAACCCGGCAGGGCTGAAGCTTTCTTT. It translates to CASSQPGRAEAFF. The full variable domain, completed using reference TRBV7-3 and TRBJ1-1, is GAGVSQTPSNKVTEKGKYVELRCDPISGHTALYWYRQSLGQGPEFLIYFQGTGAADDSGLPNDRFFAVRPEGSVSTLKIQRTERGDSAVYLCASSQPGRAEAFFGQGTRLTVV.

A note on this clone: At the DNA level, this CDR3 is encoded by other sequences in the same sample as well. This chain joins TRBV5-4 and TRBJ2-1; 14 bases are shared with TRBD2. The CDR3 runs to 18 residues. J was trimmed by 9 bases and V by 0 bases; bases with no gene match: 11. CDR1 is SGHNT and CDR2 is YYREEE in the germline V gene (reference sequence). The CDR3 nucleotides are TGTGCCAGCAGCTTGGGGGTTGGGACTAGCGGGGGAATGGTTGAGCAGTTCTTC. This codes for CASSLGVGTSGGMVEQFF. The complete variable domain, with remaining parts taken from reference TRBV5-4 and TRBJ2-1, reads ETGVTQSPTHLIKTRGQQVTLRCSSQSGHNTVSWYQQALGQGPQFIFQYYREEENGRGNFPPRFSGLQFPNYSSELNVNALELDDSALYLCASSLGVGTSGGMVEQFFGPGTRLTVL.

This clone was seen only a few times. V gene TRBV19 combines with J gene TRBJ2-1, with TRBD2 identical over 9 bases. With V trimmed by 1 base and J by 9 bases, 4 bases remained unmatched. CDR1 is LNHDA, CDR2 SQIVND, per germline (reference sequence). The CDR3 loop spans 14 amino acids. CDR3 in amino acids: CASSIAASGVEQFF. Written as DNA, the CDR3 is TGTGCCAGTAGTATAGCGGCTAGCGGGGTTGAGCAGTTCTTC.

The rearrangement links TRBV7-9 to TRBJ2-2, with a possible D match to TRBD1 (5 bases). Looked up from germline, CDR1 is SEHNR and CDR2 is FQNEAQ (reference sequence). CDR3 length: 15 residues. V was trimmed by 4 bases and J by 1 base, leaving 10 bases between them. The CDR3 sequence is CASSSQGWNTGELFF. In DNA, the CDR3 is TGTGCCAGCAGCTCCCAGGGTTGGAACACCGGGGAGCTGTTTTTT.

The genes are TRBV7-9 and TRBJ2-3, with D perhaps matching TRBD1 (6 bases). The CDR3 is made up of 14 amino acids. The V and J ends lost 1 base and 6 bases respectively, with 11 bases between them. In germline, CDR1 is SEHNR, CDR2 FQNEAQ (reference sequence). CDR3 sequence: CASSLGLGGDTQYF. Here the CDR3 DNA reads TGTGCCAGCAGCTTAGGTTTAGGGGGTGATACGCAGTATTTT.

This chain links TRBV5-1 with TRBJ1-2; the D gene is possibly TRBD1 (6 bases). Germline V gene lookup returns CDR1 SGHRS and CDR2 YFSETQ. The CDR3 extends over 12 amino acids. V dropped 2 bases and J dropped 7 bases, with 9 bases sitting between them. The CDR3 nucleotides read TGCGCCAGCAGCTTTGAGGGGGTTGGCTACACCTTC. This codes for CASSFEGVGYTF.

The chain has TRBV5-8 and TRBJ2-7; 7 bases line up with TRBD1. The CDR3 spans 13 residues. V dropped 8 bases and J dropped 2; count of bases not matched to a gene: 7. Germline V lookup: CDR1 SGHTS, CDR2 YDEGEE. As DNA, the CDR3 is TGTGCCAGTAACTACAGGGGTCCCTACGAGCAGTACTTC. It translates to CASNYRGPYEQYF. Combining the CDR3 with reference TRBV5-8 and TRBJ2-7 gives the whole variable domain EAGVTQSPTHLIKTRGQQATLRCSPISGHTSVYWYQQALGLGLQFLLWYDEGEERNRGNFPPRFSGRQFPNYSSELNVNALELEDSALYLCASNYRGPYEQYFGPGTRLTVT.

This chain links TRBV5-1 with TRBJ2-3; D ambiguous. The germline gives CDR1 SGHRS, CDR2 YFSETQ. V was shortened by 5 bases and J by 0 bases, with 7 bases between the two germline ends. This CDR3 is built from 13 residues. CDR3: CASSSPSTDTQYF. For the CDR3, the DNA is TGCGCCAGCAGTTCTCCTAGCACAGATACGCAGTATTTT.

The CDR3 DNA follows: TGCGCCAGCAGCGCGGGGACAGGGCGGACCGGGGAGCTGTTTTTT. It encodes CASSAGTGRTGELFF. The chain recombines TRBV5-1 with TRBJ2-2; TRBD1 matches at 9 bases. Germline CDR1 reads SGHRS; CDR2 reads YFSETQ. The V and J ends lost 4 bases and 5 bases, in that order; junction bases with no gene match: 6. The length of the CDR3 is 15 residues.

The V gene is TRBV30, the J gene TRBJ2-1; 8 positions agree with TRBD2. CDR1 is GTSNPN, CDR2 SVGIG, per germline (reference sequence). V dropped 3 bases and J dropped 6; count of bases not matched to a gene: 7. This CDR3 region has 14 residues. CDR3 nucleotides: TGTGCCTGGAGCCACCGGGGGGGGCTCAATGAGCAGTTCTTC. Translating gives CAWSHRGGLNEQFF.